The 29 T cell receptor beta chains reported below all come from one sample, sequenced in a study of PD-1 blockade in classical Hodgkin lymphoma (TCRdb year 2020). The sample's time point label, in plain terms: cycle 4 day 1 (C4D1), after around six weeks of nivolumab. Every trial patient had relapsed after autologous stem cell transplantation, and cohorts A, B and C differed in prior brentuximab vedotin exposure. The library was generated by the immunoSEQ multiplex PCR assay. TCRdb provides this immuneACCESS table in a form limited to in-frame rearrangements. Some clones are lacking; in checked studies, under half of them reflect an unresolved V gene, and why the rest are absent is not known. Within this sample are tens of thousands of clones, with around 76% of them counted one time only. Roughly 12% of the sample is held by the ten biggest clonotypes. The starting material was peripheral blood mononuclear cells (PBMCs), obtained before the fourth cycle of nivolumab. These receptors were taken from a human donor with classical Hodgkin lymphoma.

This clone was detected only once. V and J are TRBV18 and TRBJ2-7; 7 nucleotides match TRBD2. CDR3 size: 17 residues. J lost 3 bases, V lost 3 bases, and 14 bases had no gene match. Germline-derived CDR1 and CDR2 are KGHSH and LQKENI. In DNA, the CDR3 is TGTGCCAGCTCACCGCTATTCGTTGGGGAGGGCCGCTACGAGCAGTACTTC. Encoded protein: CASSPLFVGEGRYEQYF.

The rearrangement joins TRBV29-1 to TRBJ1-1, with D unclear. From germline, CDR1 is SQVTM and CDR2 ANQGSEA. This CDR3 has 12 residues. V lost 4 bases and J 0 bases, leaving 6 bases between the germline ends. The CDR3 reads CSVGRMNTEAFF. The CDR3 region has the DNA TGCAGCGTTGGACGGATGAACACTGAAGCTTTCTTT.

The V call is TRBV20-1, the J call TRBJ2-7; possibly TRBD1 or TRBD2 for D (6 bases each). The V gene lost 5 bases and the J gene lost 4 bases, with 9 bases spanning the gap. Germline assignment: CDR1 DFQATT and CDR2 SNEGSKA (reference sequence). The length of the CDR3 is 11 residues. In nucleotides, the CDR3 is TGCAGTGCTGGAGGGGGATACGAGCAGTACTTC. This translates into CSAGGGYEQYF.

The rearrangement links TRBV5-4 to TRBJ2-5; D unclear. The CDR3 length is 12 residues. V lost 3 bases, J lost 5 bases, and 8 bases lay in between. Germline CDR1 reads SGHNT; CDR2 reads YYREEE (reference sequence). For the CDR3, the DNA is TGTGCCAGCAGCTACGTCGGGGAGACCCAGTACTTC. This codes for CASSYVGETQYF.

The chain is built from TRBV21-1 and TRBJ2-7; the table's D call of TRBD1 was not tested on the DNA. TRBV21-1 is recorded as a pseudogene. There are 15 residues in the CDR3. The CDR3 DNA sequence: TGTGCCAGCAGCCCGGCAGGGGGACAGCACTACGAGCAGTACTTC. This gives the protein CASSPAGGQHYEQYF.

There are a few counts of this clone. This chain connects TRBV7-9 to TRBJ2-7; D may be TRBD2 (5 bases). V lost 0 bases, J lost 3 bases, and 9 bases lay in between. Per the germline V gene, CDR1 is SEHNR and CDR2 is FQNEAQ (reference sequence). CDR3 length: 14 amino acids. The CDR3 here is CASSLAGVHYEQYF. DNA of the CDR3: TGTGCCAGCAGCTTAGCGGGAGTGCACTACGAGCAGTACTTC.

The chain employs TRBV6-5 and TRBJ1-1, with TRBD1 as a possible D gene (5 bases). The V gene's germline CDR1 is MNHEY and CDR2 SVGAGI. The CDR3 is 15 residues long. The ends were cut back, 2 bases at V and 4 bases at J, with 14 bases in the middle. DNA of the CDR3: TGTGCCAGCAGTTACGTAGGGGTGGGAAGCACTGAAGCTTTCTTT. Translation: CASSYVGVGSTEAFF.

V and J are TRBV27 and TRBJ2-5; 12 nucleotides match TRBD2. J gave up 5 bases and V 7 bases, and 8 bases lay outside the gene matches. The CDR3 runs to 15 residues. The V gene's germline CDR1 is MNHEY and CDR2 SMNVEV (reference sequence). CDR3 loop: CASTRTSGIGETQYF. The DNA of the CDR3 is TGTGCCAGCACCAGGACTAGCGGGATAGGGGAGACCCAGTACTTC.

The rearrangement uses TRBV11-2 and TRBJ2-3; D possibly corresponds to TRBD2 (6 bases). Trimming left V 5 bases short and J 2 bases short, with 20 bases between. Germline values: CDR1 SGHAT, CDR2 FQNNGV. The CDR3 covers 17 residues. In DNA, the CDR3 is TGTGCCAGCAGCCCCAGAACAGCAGGCGGGGTCACAGATACGCAGTATTTT. It translates to CASSPRTAGGVTDTQYF.

This clone has a handful of counts. The V call is TRBV6-6, the J call TRBJ2-5; D possibly corresponds to TRBD1 (6 bases). From germline, CDR1 is MNHNY and CDR2 SVGAGI (reference sequence). CDR3 length equals 13 residues. V shed 0 bases and J shed 9 bases, with 11 bases lying between them. DNA of the CDR3: TGTGCCAGCAGTTACTCTTTTGAGGGGGCCCAGTACTTC. This codes for CASSYSFEGAQYF.

The rearrangement uses TRBV19 and TRBJ2-1; the match to TRBD1 covers 7 bases. V lost 9 bases, J lost 8 bases, and 13 bases stayed unmatched. This CDR3 is 14 amino acids long. The germline gives CDR1 LNHDA, CDR2 SQIVND (reference sequence). The CDR3 is CASKTWTGTDEQFF. For the CDR3, the DNA is TGTGCCAGCAAGACTTGGACAGGAACCGATGAGCAGTTCTTC.

Concerning this clone: One junction end disagrees with the germline gene, perhaps due to a read error. V is TRBV11-2 and J is TRBJ1-6, with 7 nucleotides matching TRBD1. This CDR3 has 16 amino acids. Germline CDR1 and CDR2: SGHAT and FQNNGV. For the CDR3, the DNA is TGTGCCAGCAGCCTAGAGGGGTTGGCAGGGGGATCCCCCCTCCACTTT. This codes for CASSLEGLAGGSPLHF.

This rearrangement joins TRBV20-1 to TRBJ1-2; D is ambiguous. The CDR3 spans 11 residues. Germline CDR1 DFQATT, CDR2 SNEGSKA (reference sequence). Deletions cut 3 bases from V and 4 bases from J, with 6 bases between. The CDR3 here is CSASRAYGYTF. As DNA, the CDR3 is TGCAGTGCTAGTAGGGCCTATGGCTACACCTTC.

The V gene is TRBV9, the J gene TRBJ2-5; tentative D call: TRBD1 (6 bases). This CDR3 is built from 16 residues. CDR1 is SGDLS and CDR2 is YYNGEE in the germline V gene. Trimming removed 3 bases from V and 4 bases from J, with 19 bases in between. CDR3 nucleotides: TGTGCCAGCAGCGGCCCAGGACAGTCCCCTAGAGAGACCCAGTACTTC. Translation: CASSGPGQSPRETQYF.

This clone was counted between two and nine times. The rearrangement joins TRBV27 to TRBJ2-7; 8 nucleotides agree with TRBD1. The CDR3 totals 16 residues. V lost 5 bases, J lost 3 bases, and 12 bases stayed unmatched. Per germline, CDR1 MNHEY and CDR2 SMNVEV (reference sequence). CDR3 nucleotides: TGTGCCAGCAGTGAGTATGTAGGACAGGGACTCTACGAGCAGTACTTC. It translates to CASSEYVGQGLYEQYF.

This clone has only a few counts. The chain couples TRBV5-1 to TRBJ2-3, with 7 bases fitting TRBD2. CDR1 SGHRS and CDR2 YFSETQ come from the germline V gene. CDR3 length: 15 residues. V trimming: 6 bases; J trimming: 2 bases; junction bases outside the gene matches: 9. CDR3 in DNA: TGCGCCAGCATGGGCCAGCGGGGACCCACAGATACGCAGTATTTT. Translation gives CASMGQRGPTDTQYF.

The chain employs TRBV25-1 and TRBJ2-6; D unclear. Germline CDR1 reads MGHDK; CDR2 reads SYGVNS. The CDR3 is 13 amino acids. Trimming removed 3 bases from V and 2 bases from J, with 2 bases in between. The CDR3 nucleotides read TGTGCCAGCAGTGATGCTGGGGCCAACGTCCTGACTTTC. As protein: CASSDAGANVLTF.

This clone has a single count. The CDR3 DNA reads as TGTGCCAGCAGTTTGGGGGTGGCGGTGTTAAGGGACACTGAAGCTTTCTTT. It encodes CASSLGVAVLRDTEAFF. This sequence joins TRBV28 and TRBJ1-1; possibly TRBD1 for D (5 bases). The germline gives CDR1 MDHEN, CDR2 SYDVKM. V gave up 3 bases and J gave up 3 bases, with 20 bases separating them. The CDR3 runs 17 residues.

This clone was seen at least ten times. The chain has TRBV2 and TRBJ1-5; 7 nucleotides align to TRBD1. Germline CDR1 reads SNHLY; CDR2 reads FYNNEI. V gave up 3 bases and J gave up 4 bases; unmatched junction bases: 6. The CDR3 loop spans 15 amino acids. The CDR3, as DNA: TGTGCCAGCAGTGAGTCAGGGACAGCTAATCAGCCCCAGCATTTT. This gives the protein CASSESGTANQPQHF.

The V and J genes are TRBV6-1 and TRBJ2-3, with 8 bases identical to TRBD1. Losses at the gene ends were 4 bases for V and 0 bases for J; bases not matched to a gene: 3. Germline CDR1 is MNHNS and CDR2 is SASEGT. CDR3 size: 15 residues. The CDR3 reads CASSARDRSTDTQYF. The CDR3 DNA sequence: TGTGCCAGCAGTGCCCGGGACAGGAGCACAGATACGCAGTATTTT.

This sequence joins TRBV13 and TRBJ2-2; maybe TRBD2 (6 bases). Germline V lookup: CDR1 PRHDT, CDR2 FYEKMQ (reference sequence). Trimming left V 3 bases short and J 4 bases short, with 18 bases between. This CDR3 is built from 17 residues. In DNA, the CDR3 is TGTGCCAGCAGCTTCCCTGTGGCGGGGAGCGGCACCGGGGAGCTGTTTTTT. As protein: CASSFPVAGSGTGELFF.

V is TRBV7-9 and J is TRBJ1-6; weak D call: TRBD1 (6 bases). The CDR3 is 16 residues long. Germline CDR1 reads SEHNR; CDR2 reads FQNEAQ (reference sequence). V was clipped by 5 bases and J by 10 bases, with 21 bases between them. This chain's CDR3 is CASSLRREGGGSPLHF. CDR3 in DNA: TGTGCCAGCAGCCTCCGAAGGGAAGGGGGTGGCTCACCCCTCCACTTT.

This sequence joins TRBV19 and TRBJ2-1, with D possibly being TRBD2 (7 bases). Germline V lookup: CDR1 LNHDA, CDR2 SQIVND (reference sequence). The CDR3 runs to 15 residues. V was clipped by 3 bases and J by 9 bases, with 18 bases between them. The DNA of the CDR3 is TGTGCCAGTAGTATGGGAGGGAGGGGGATGGTTGAGCAGTTCTTC. Translation: CASSMGGRGMVEQFF.

The genes are TRBV5-4 and TRBJ2-1, with 14 nucleotides matching TRBD2. The V gene's germline CDR1 is SGHNT and CDR2 YYREEE (reference sequence). This CDR3 has 15 amino acids. Losses at the gene ends were 4 bases for V and 5 bases for J; bases not matched to a gene: 2. The CDR3 is CASSRLAGGNNEQFF. CDR3 in DNA: TGTGCCAGCAGCCGACTAGCGGGGGGGAACAATGAGCAGTTCTTC. The entire variable domain, with the rest obtained from reference TRBV5-4 and TRBJ2-1, is as follows: ETGVTQSPTHLIKTRGQQVTLRCSSQSGHNTVSWYQQALGQGPQFIFQYYREEENGRGNFPPRFSGLQFPNYSSELNVNALELDDSALYLCASSRLAGGNNEQFFGPGTRLTVL.

This chain connects TRBV5-1 to TRBJ2-5; D is possibly TRBD2 (6 bases). This CDR3 contains 15 residues. From germline, CDR1 is SGHRS and CDR2 YFSETQ. V was trimmed by 4 bases and J by 2 bases, leaving 15 bases between them. DNA of the CDR3: TGCGCCAGCAGCCCCTTGGGGAGGCCTCAAGAGACCCAGTACTTC. The encoded protein is CASSPLGRPQETQYF.

This clone was observed a single time. The gene calls are TRBV10-3 and TRBJ1-5, with D perhaps TRBD1 (5 bases). The CDR3 is 13 amino acids. Trimming cost V 10 bases and J 3 bases, with 13 bases left between them. Germline V gene data show CDR1 as ENHRY and CDR2 as SYGVKD. CDR3 loop: CASTGDFNQPQHF. Here the CDR3 DNA reads TGTGCCAGCACCGGGGACTTCAATCAGCCCCAGCATTTT.

This chain joins TRBV6-1 and TRBJ1-5, with 7 bases fitting TRBD1. CDR3 length: 20 residues. Germline V gene sequence: CDR1 MNHNS, CDR2 SASEGT. Losses at the gene ends were 4 bases for V and 0 bases for J; bases not matched to a gene: 18. For the CDR3, the DNA is TGTGCCAGCAGTGGAGTTTCCCGGGACAGAGTCTTCTATAGCAATCAGCCCCAGCATTTT. Translation gives CASSGVSRDRVFYSNQPQHF.

This clone was seen only a few times. The chain is built from TRBV6-1 and TRBJ2-4; 8 nucleotides match TRBD2. Germline V CDR1 and CDR2: MNHNS, SASEGT. The length of the CDR3 is 16 residues. The ends lost 0 bases at V and 3 bases at J; junction bases unmatched: 4. CDR3 in amino acids: CASSEALTSVKNIQYF. The CDR3 bases are TGTGCCAGCAGTGAAGCGCTGACTAGCGTCAAAAACATTCAGTACTTC.

The V call is TRBV11-2, the J call TRBJ2-1; TRBD2 aligns across 7 bases. CDR1 and CDR2 (germline): SGHAT, FQNNGV. The V and J ends lost 5 bases and 0 bases, in that order; junction bases with no gene match: 10. The CDR3 sequence is 17 residues long. Here the CDR3 DNA reads TGTGCCAGCAGCCGCGGGAGAGGCTTGCGCTCCTACAATGAGCAGTTCTTC. This gives the protein CASSRGRGLRSYNEQFF.